This T cell receptor beta chain was sequenced in a study of blood T cell repertoires in COVID-19. The repertoire was sequenced with immunoSEQ multiplex PCR; TCRdb's copy has only in-frame clones and lacks some. The repertoire holds tens of thousands of clones, around 90% seen once, with over 1.2% in the top ten. In this sample, this clone turned up once. This receptor was obtained from a man in his sixties with acute or convalescent COVID-19. The material sequenced was peripheral blood.

The CDR3 region is CASSENRGLNQPQHF. In DNA, the CDR3 is TGTGCCAGCAGTGAGAACAGGGGGCTGAATCAGCCCCAGCATTTT. This chain uses TRBV6-1 with TRBJ1-5; 9 nucleotides agree with TRBD1. The germline V gene has CDR1 MNHNS and CDR2 SASEGT. The V and J ends lost 3 bases and 4 bases, in that order; junction bases with no gene match: 4. CDR3 length: 15 residues.